These 2 T cell receptor beta chains came from one sample sequenced in a study of vaccination and CD4 T cells after COVID-19. Treatment of the sample: approximately nine-day PBMC culture with coronavirus spike peptide pools or control peptides (ViraFEST assay). According to the study, CD4+ T cells from the unexposed donor were gathered ahead of the COVID-19 pandemic (2011-2018). These receptors have no known antigen. The Oncomine TCR Beta short-read assay sequenced DNA from cultured CD4+ T cells. It was from cultured CD4+ T cells that genomic DNA was extracted. In TCRdb, the PCR reads were re-called with MiXCR into one record per CDR3 protein. The data contain approximately 9,300 distinct CDR3 sequences, about 43% of them singletons. The source material was CD4+ T cells from blood, cultured in vitro. Receptors originate from a human donor in good health.

In its sample, this clonotype was seen a few times. The genes are TRBV6-1 and TRBJ2-1; 9 bases are shared with TRBD2. CDR1 is MNHNS and CDR2 is SASEGT in the germline V gene. CDR3 length equals 16 residues. Trimming cost V 4 bases and J 4 bases; bases outside gene matches: 8. CDR3 sequence reads: CASSGGTSLLYNEQFF. The CDR3 DNA reads as TGTGCCAGCAGTGGAGGGACTAGCCTCTTATACAATGAGCAGTTCTTC.

The chain couples TRBV6-5 to TRBJ1-1; TRBD1 is a possible D gene (5 bases). In germline, CDR1 is MNHEY, CDR2 SVGAGI. Deletions cut 3 bases from V and 1 base from J, with 9 bases between. There are 14 residues in the CDR3. DNA for the CDR3: TGTGCCAGCAGTTATAGACAGCCGAACACTGAAGCTTTCTTT. It translates to CASSYRQPNTEAFF.